The 20 T cell receptor beta chains reported below all come from one sample, sequenced in a study of cytomegalovirus exposure and HLA in healthy donors. The PCR ran on 60 Vbeta and 13 Jbeta primers. Clones were read by immunoSEQ multiplex PCR, and TCRdb kept only the in-frame ones, dropping some. The data show tens of thousands of clones, with roughly two thirds seen just once and 4.9% held by the top ten. Specimen: PBMCs. Receptors were obtained from a man in his fifties or sixties in good health and CMV-seropositive.

The V and J genes are TRBV6-5 and TRBJ1-1, with 7 bases fitting TRBD1. The CDR3 is 15 residues long. The trim removed 7 bases at V and 0 bases at J, leaving 8 bases unmatched. Germline V gene sequence: CDR1 MNHEY, CDR2 SVGAGI. The CDR3 here is CASMRTGNMNTEAFF. CDR3 in DNA: TGTGCCAGCATGAGGACAGGTAACATGAACACTGAAGCTTTCTTT.

The chain has TRBV4-3 and TRBJ2-5; 10 bases line up with TRBD1. With the DNA end fitting TRBJ2-7 better, the J assignment may be wrong. The CDR3 loop spans 16 amino acids. Looked up from germline, CDR1 is LGHNA and CDR2 is YSLEER. The DNA for the CDR3 is TGCGCCAGCAGCCCGGGGAAAGGGACAGGGGCCGACGAGCAGTACTTC. Protein: CASSPGKGTGADEQYF.

The chain has TRBV11-3 and TRBJ2-3; D not certain. The CDR3 covers 13 residues. V lost 4 bases, J lost 6 bases, and 11 bases lay in between. From germline, CDR1 is SGHNT and CDR2 YENEEA. CDR3 sequence (DNA): TGTGCCAGCAGCTCACCGCTCCGGGATACGCAGTATTTT. Encoded protein: CASSSPLRDTQYF.

The chain carries TRBV27 and TRBJ1-6, with 7 positions matching TRBD1. The CDR3 totals 15 residues. The germline gives CDR1 MNHEY, CDR2 SMNVEV (reference sequence). With 5 bases clipped from V and 2 bases from J, the junction kept 3 bases outside the gene matches. The CDR3 bases are TGTGCCAGCAGTACAGGGGCCACCTATAATTCACCCCTCCACTTT. Its protein product is CASSTGATYNSPLHF.

J is TRBJ2-3 and V is TRBV4-3, with D uncertain. V lost 3 bases and J lost 0, with 4 bases in between. The CDR3 contains 13 residues. The germline V gene encodes CDR1 LGHNA and CDR2 YSLEER. This chain's CDR3 is CASSHVSTDTQYF. CDR3 in DNA: TGCGCCAGCAGCCACGTTAGCACAGATACGCAGTATTTT.

The chain is built from TRBV7-8 and TRBJ2-7, with D perhaps matching TRBD1 (6 bases). CDR1 is SGHVS, CDR2 FQNEAQ, per germline. Trimming removed 1 base at V and 2 bases at J, with 12 bases between. The CDR3 contains 15 residues. This chain's CDR3 is CASSLGRTAAYEQYF. In nucleotides, the CDR3 is TGTGCCAGCAGCTTAGGTCGGACAGCGGCCTACGAGCAGTACTTC.

The chain links TRBV9 to TRBJ1-3, with D possibly being TRBD1 (6 bases). Trimming took 4 bases from V and 4 from J, leaving 12 bases between them. CDR3 length: 14 residues. The germline gives CDR1 SGDLS, CDR2 YYNGEE. The CDR3 region has the DNA TGTGCCAGCAGCTCACAGGGTTCGGGAAACACCATATATTTT. Its translation is CASSSQGSGNTIYF.

The chain is built from TRBV15 and TRBJ2-7; perhaps TRBD1 as D (5 bases). CDR3 length: 17 amino acids. Germline CDR1 and CDR2: LNHNV and YYDKDF (reference sequence). Trimming shortened V by 0 bases and J by 0 bases, and 15 bases separated the two germline ends. CDR3 protein: CATSRDNVGASSYEQYF. The CDR3 DNA follows: TGTGCCACCAGCAGAGATAACGTAGGGGCCAGCTCCTACGAGCAGTACTTC.

V gene TRBV5-6 combines with J gene TRBJ2-7, with no clear D. The CDR3 extends over 15 amino acids. V was shortened by 4 bases and J by 0 bases, with 14 bases between the two germline ends. The germline V gene has CDR1 SGHDT and CDR2 YYEEEE. Here the CDR3 DNA reads TGTGCCAGCAGCGTGGGCGGAAAACTCTCCTACGAGCAGTACTTC. Translated, it gives CASSVGGKLSYEQYF.

V is TRBV30 and J is TRBJ1-2; D gene unclear. Between the trimmed V and J ends, which lost 3 bases and 0 bases, there was a span of 17 bases. CDR1 and CDR2 (germline): GTSNPN, SVGIG (reference sequence). CDR3 length: 16 residues. CDR3 protein: CAWSKPGVATNYGYTF. The CDR3 region has the DNA TGTGCCTGGAGCAAACCCGGGGTAGCCACTAACTATGGCTACACCTTC.

This sequence joins TRBV6-1 and TRBJ1-2; D remains unclear. From germline, CDR1 is MNHNS and CDR2 SASEGT. CDR3 length: 13 residues. V lost 3 bases to trimming and J lost 4 bases, with 9 bases between them. This chain's CDR3 is CASSDEGFYGYTF. The DNA of the CDR3 is TGTGCCAGCAGTGACGAGGGATTCTATGGCTACACCTTC.

CDR3 coding DNA: TGTGCCAGCAGCCACCGTGTGGGACAGTCACGTGGCTACACCTTC. It translates to CASSHRVGQSRGYTF. The V and J genes are TRBV5-4 and TRBJ1-2; 7 bases agree with TRBD1. Germline trimming cut 4 bases from V and 7 bases from J; bases unmatched to any gene: 13. This CDR3 contains 15 residues. Germline loops: CDR1 SGHNT, CDR2 YYREEE (reference sequence). The full variable domain, with the rest looked up from reference TRBV5-4 and TRBJ1-2, is ETGVTQSPTHLIKTRGQQVTLRCSSQSGHNTVSWYQQALGQGPQFIFQYYREEENGRGNFPPRFSGLQFPNYSSELNVNALELDDSALYLCASSHRVGQSRGYTFGSGTRLTVV.

The genes are TRBV5-1 and TRBJ2-3; 9 positions agree with TRBD2. The J segment lost 6 bases and the V segment lost 0 bases, leaving 14 bases of the junction unmatched. Germline CDR1 reads SGHRS; CDR2 reads YFSETQ. This CDR3 is 18 amino acids long. Here the CDR3 reads CASSLGVGREGRSDTQYF. The CDR3 bases are TGCGCCAGCAGCTTGGGGGTCGGGCGGGAGGGAAGATCCGATACGCAGTATTTT.

The chain links TRBV4-3 to TRBJ2-5, with D tentatively TRBD1 (5 bases). The J call is uncertain, as TRBJ2-7 better fits the DNA end. Germline CDR1 reads LGHNA; CDR2 reads YSLEER. The CDR3 has 16 amino acids. As DNA, the CDR3 is TGCGCCAGCAGCCAAGATTTCGTGACAGTCACCTACGAGCAGTACTTC. It is translated as CASSQDFVTVTYEQYF.

This clone was counted only a few times. The gene calls are TRBV6-1 and TRBJ2-6, with D possibly matching TRBD1 (5 bases). Germline-derived CDR1 and CDR2 are MNHNS and SASEGT. The V gene lost 0 bases and the J gene lost 0 bases, with 15 bases spanning the gap. The CDR3 is 19 residues long. CDR3 amino acids: CASSEARQRLSSGANVLTF. The DNA for the CDR3 is TGTGCCAGCAGTGAAGCGCGACAGCGTTTAAGCTCTGGGGCCAACGTCCTGACTTTC.

This sequence joins TRBV6-1 and TRBJ1-1; the D gene is possibly TRBD1 (6 bases). This CDR3 has 12 amino acids. The V and J ends lost 5 bases and 9 bases respectively, with 13 bases between them. Germline loops: CDR1 MNHNS, CDR2 SASEGT. For the CDR3, the DNA is TGTGCCAGCAGTTCACAGGGTAGGAAAGCTTTCTTT. Translating it yields CASSSQGRKAFF.

The V gene is TRBV6-5, the J gene TRBJ1-5; a possible D gene is TRBD1 (6 bases). V was shortened by 3 bases and J by 4 bases, with 13 bases between the two germline ends. Germline V lookup: CDR1 MNHEY, CDR2 SVGAGI. The CDR3 totals 15 residues. CDR3 nucleotides: TGTGCCAGCAGTTATAAGGGGGATCCGAATCAGCCCCAGCATTTT. Amino acid sequence: CASSYKGDPNQPQHF.

This sequence joins TRBV7-9 and TRBJ1-6; D unclear. V was cut by 7 bases and J by 5 bases, with 6 bases left in between. This CDR3 has 12 amino acids. Germline CDR1 SEHNR, CDR2 FQNEAQ (reference sequence). For the CDR3, the DNA is TGTGCCAGCACCCTAAATAATTCACCCCTCCACTTT. Translated, it gives CASTLNNSPLHF.

The table lists this clone with a few counts. The chain employs TRBV2 and TRBJ2-1, with 7 nucleotides matching TRBD2. With 7 bases clipped from V and 8 bases from J, the junction kept 11 bases outside the gene matches. The CDR3 extends over 14 amino acids. CDR1 and CDR2 (germline): SNHLY, FYNNEI. CDR3 sequence reads: CASTGGTASHEQFF. The CDR3 DNA is TGTGCCAGCACCGGGGGGACGGCGAGCCATGAGCAGTTCTTC.

The chain is built from TRBV5-6 and TRBJ1-5, with TRBD1 as a possible D gene (5 bases). The CDR3 runs to 14 residues. The V end was cut by 1 base, the J end by 7 bases, with 12 bases between. Germline loops: CDR1 SGHDT, CDR2 YYEEEE. The CDR3 DNA reads TGTGCCAGCAGCTTGCTGGGGCGGCTGCAGCCCCAGCATTTT. Its translation is CASSLLGRLQPQHF.